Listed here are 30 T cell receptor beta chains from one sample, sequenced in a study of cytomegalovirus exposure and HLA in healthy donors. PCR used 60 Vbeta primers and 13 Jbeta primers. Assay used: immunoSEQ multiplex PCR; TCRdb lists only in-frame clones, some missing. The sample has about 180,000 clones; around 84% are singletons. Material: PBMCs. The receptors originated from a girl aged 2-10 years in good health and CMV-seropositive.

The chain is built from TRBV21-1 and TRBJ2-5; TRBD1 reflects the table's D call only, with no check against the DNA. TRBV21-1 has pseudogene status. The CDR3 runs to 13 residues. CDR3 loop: CASTTELQETQYF. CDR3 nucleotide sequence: TGTGCCAGCACCACAGAATTACAAGAGACCCAGTACTTC.

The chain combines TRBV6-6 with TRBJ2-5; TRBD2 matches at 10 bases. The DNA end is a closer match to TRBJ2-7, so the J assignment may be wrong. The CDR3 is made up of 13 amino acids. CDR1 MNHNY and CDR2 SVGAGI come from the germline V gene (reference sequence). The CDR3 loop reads CASQREGTYEQYF. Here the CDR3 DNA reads TGTGCCAGCCAGCGGGAGGGGACCTACGAGCAGTACTTC.

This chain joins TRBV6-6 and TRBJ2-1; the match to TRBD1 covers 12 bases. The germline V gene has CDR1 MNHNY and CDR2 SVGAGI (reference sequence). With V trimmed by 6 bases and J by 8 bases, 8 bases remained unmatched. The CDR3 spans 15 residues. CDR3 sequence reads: CASSPGQGARDEQFF. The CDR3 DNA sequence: TGTGCCAGCAGCCCGGGACAGGGGGCGCGGGATGAGCAGTTCTTC.

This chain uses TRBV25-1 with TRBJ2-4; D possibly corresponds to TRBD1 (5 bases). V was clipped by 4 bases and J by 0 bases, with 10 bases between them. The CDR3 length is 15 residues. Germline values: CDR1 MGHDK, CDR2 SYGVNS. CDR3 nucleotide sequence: TGTGCCAGCAGTGCTGACAGCATAGCCAAAAACATTCAGTACTTC. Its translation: CASSADSIAKNIQYF. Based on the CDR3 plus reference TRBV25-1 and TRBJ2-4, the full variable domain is EADIYQTPRYLVIGTGKKITLECSQTMGHDKMYWYQQDPGMELHLIHYSYGVNSTEKGDLSSESTVSRIRTEHFPLTLESARPSHTSQYLCASSADSIAKNIQYFGAGTRLSVL.

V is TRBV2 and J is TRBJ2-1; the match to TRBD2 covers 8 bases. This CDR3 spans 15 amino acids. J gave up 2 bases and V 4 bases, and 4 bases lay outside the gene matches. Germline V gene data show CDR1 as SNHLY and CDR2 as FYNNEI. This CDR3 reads CASSGDSGAYNEQFF. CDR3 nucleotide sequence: TGTGCCAGCAGTGGTGATAGCGGGGCCTACAATGAGCAGTTCTTC.

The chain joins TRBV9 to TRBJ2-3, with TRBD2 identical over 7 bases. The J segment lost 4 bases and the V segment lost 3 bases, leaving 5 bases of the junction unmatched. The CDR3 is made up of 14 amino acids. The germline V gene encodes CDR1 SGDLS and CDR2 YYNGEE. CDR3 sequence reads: CASSGGLVADTQYF. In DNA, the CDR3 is TGTGCCAGCAGCGGAGGACTAGTTGCAGATACGCAGTATTTT.

In DNA, the CDR3 is TGTGCCACCAGCAGAGAGACAGGGGTCGGGTACGAGCAGTACTTC. Translated: CATSRETGVGYEQYF. The chain links TRBV15 to TRBJ2-7; TRBD1 matches at 8 bases. The CDR3 runs to 15 residues. The germline V gene encodes CDR1 LNHNV and CDR2 YYDKDF (reference sequence). Trimming cost V 0 bases and J 4 bases; bases outside gene matches: 5.

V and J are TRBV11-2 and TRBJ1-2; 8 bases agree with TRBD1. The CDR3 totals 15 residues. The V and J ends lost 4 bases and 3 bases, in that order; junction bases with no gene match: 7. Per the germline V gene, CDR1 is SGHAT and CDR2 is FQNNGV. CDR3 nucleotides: TGTGCCAGCAGCTCCTACAGGGGGAACGACTATGGCTACACCTTC. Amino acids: CASSSYRGNDYGYTF.

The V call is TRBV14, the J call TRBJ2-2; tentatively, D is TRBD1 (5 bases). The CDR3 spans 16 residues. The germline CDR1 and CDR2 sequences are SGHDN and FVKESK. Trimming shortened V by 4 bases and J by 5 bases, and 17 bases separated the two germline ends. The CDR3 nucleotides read TGTGCCAGCAGCCGTGTACTCAGGGCTGGGACCGGGGAGCTGTTTTTT. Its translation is CASSRVLRAGTGELFF.

The CDR3 sequence is CASSPLEAVASGYTF. In nucleotides, the CDR3 is TGCGCCAGCAGCCCCCTAGAGGCAGTCGCTTCAGGCTACACCTTC. The rearrangement links TRBV4-1 to TRBJ1-2; D is undetermined. The CDR3 is 15 residues long. Germline loops: CDR1 MGHRA, CDR2 YSYEKL. V was clipped by 4 bases and J by 8 bases, with 20 bases between them.

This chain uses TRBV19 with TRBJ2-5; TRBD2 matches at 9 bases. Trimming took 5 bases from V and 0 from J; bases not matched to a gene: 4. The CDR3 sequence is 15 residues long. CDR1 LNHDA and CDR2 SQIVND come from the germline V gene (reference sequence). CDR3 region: CASSEAGGYQETQYF. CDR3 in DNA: TGTGCCAGTAGTGAGGCGGGGGGGTACCAAGAGACCCAGTACTTC.

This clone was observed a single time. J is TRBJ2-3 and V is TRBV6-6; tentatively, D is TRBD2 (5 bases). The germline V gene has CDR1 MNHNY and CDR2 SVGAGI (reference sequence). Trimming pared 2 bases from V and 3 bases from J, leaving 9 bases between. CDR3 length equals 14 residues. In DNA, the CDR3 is TGTGCCAGCAGTTACGTCGGGATGACAGATACGCAGTATTTT. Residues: CASSYVGMTDTQYF.

The CDR3 nucleotides read TGCGCCAGCAGCAAACAAGGACAGGGGGCTACCACCGGGGAGCTGTTTTTT. This sequence encodes CASSKQGQGATTGELFF. The chain employs TRBV5-1 and TRBJ2-2, with 11 bases identical to TRBD1. Germline V gene data show CDR1 as SGHRS and CDR2 as YFSETQ. V gave up 4 bases and J gave up 4 bases; unmatched junction bases: 9. The CDR3 totals 17 residues.

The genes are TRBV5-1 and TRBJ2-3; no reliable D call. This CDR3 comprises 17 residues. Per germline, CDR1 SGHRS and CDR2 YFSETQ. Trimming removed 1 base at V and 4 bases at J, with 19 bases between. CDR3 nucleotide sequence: TGCGCCAGCAGCTTGCACCTAGAAATTAGTGGCGCAGATACGCAGTATTTT. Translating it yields CASSLHLEISGADTQYF.

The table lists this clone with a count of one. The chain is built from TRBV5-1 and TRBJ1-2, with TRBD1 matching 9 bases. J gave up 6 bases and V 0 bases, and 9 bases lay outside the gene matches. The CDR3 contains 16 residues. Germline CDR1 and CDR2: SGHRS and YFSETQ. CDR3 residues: CASSLVTSQGANGYTF. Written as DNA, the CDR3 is TGCGCCAGCAGCTTGGTTACCTCACAGGGGGCCAATGGCTACACCTTC.

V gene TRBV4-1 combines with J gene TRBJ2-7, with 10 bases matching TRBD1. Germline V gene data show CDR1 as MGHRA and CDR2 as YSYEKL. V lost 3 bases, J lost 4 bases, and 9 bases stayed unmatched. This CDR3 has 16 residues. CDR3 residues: CASSQDRDRGIYEQYF. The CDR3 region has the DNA TGCGCCAGCAGCCAGGACCGGGACAGGGGAATATACGAGCAGTACTTC.

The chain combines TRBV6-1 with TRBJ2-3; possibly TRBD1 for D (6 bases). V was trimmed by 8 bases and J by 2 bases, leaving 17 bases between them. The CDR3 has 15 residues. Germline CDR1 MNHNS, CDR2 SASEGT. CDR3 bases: TGTGCCAGCTTAAGGGGGTTCATTGACACAGATACGCAGTATTTT. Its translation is CASLRGFIDTDTQYF.

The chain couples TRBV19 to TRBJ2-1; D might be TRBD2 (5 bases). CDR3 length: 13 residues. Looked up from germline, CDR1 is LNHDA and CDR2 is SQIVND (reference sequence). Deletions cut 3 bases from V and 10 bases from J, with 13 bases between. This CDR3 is CASSMSVGVEQFF. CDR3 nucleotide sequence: TGTGCCAGTAGTATGAGCGTCGGGGTCGAGCAGTTCTTC. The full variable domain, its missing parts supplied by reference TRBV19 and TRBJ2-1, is DGGITQSPKYLFRKEGQNVTLSCEQNLNHDAMYWYRQDPGQGLRLIYYSQIVNDFQKGDIAEGYSVSREKKESFPLTVTSAQKNPTAFYLCASSMSVGVEQFFGPGTRLTVL.

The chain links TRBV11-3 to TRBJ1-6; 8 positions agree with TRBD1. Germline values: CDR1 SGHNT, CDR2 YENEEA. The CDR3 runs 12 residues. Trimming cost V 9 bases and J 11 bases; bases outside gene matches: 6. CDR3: CASDRGRPPLHF. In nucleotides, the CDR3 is TGTGCCAGTGACAGGGGTAGGCCACCCCTCCACTTT.

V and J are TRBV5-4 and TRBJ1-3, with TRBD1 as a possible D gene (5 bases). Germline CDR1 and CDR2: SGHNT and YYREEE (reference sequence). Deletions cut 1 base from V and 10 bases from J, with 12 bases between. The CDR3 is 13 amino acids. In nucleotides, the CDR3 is TGTGCCAGCAGCTTGTCAGGGATGAATACCATATATTTT. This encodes CASSLSGMNTIYF.

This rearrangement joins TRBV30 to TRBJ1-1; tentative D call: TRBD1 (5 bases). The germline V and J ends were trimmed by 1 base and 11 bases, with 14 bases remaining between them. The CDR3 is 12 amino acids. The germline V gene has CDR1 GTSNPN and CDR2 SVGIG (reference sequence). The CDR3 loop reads CAWSEGQNRAFF. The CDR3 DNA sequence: TGTGCCTGGAGTGAAGGACAAAATCGGGCTTTCTTT.

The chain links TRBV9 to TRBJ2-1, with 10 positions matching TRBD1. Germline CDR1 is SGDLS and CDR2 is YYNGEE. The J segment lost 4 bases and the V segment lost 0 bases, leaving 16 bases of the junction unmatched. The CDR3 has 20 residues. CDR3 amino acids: CASSVVDRGHQAGGYNEQFF. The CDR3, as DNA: TGTGCCAGCAGCGTAGTCGACAGGGGGCATCAAGCGGGCGGATACAATGAGCAGTTCTTC.

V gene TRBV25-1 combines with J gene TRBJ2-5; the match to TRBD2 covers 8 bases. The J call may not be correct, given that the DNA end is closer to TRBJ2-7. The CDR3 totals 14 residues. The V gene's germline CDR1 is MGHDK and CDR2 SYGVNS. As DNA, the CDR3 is TGTGCCAGCAGTCGGGGGGGAGGGTTGGGCGAGCAGTACTTC. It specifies CASSRGGGLGEQYF.

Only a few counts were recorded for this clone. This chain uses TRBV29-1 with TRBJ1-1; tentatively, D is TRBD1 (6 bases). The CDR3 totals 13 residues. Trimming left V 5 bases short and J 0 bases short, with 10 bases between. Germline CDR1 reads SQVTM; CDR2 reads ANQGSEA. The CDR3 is CSVSDRMNTEAFF. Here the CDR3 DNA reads TGCAGCGTTTCCGACAGGATGAACACTGAAGCTTTCTTT.

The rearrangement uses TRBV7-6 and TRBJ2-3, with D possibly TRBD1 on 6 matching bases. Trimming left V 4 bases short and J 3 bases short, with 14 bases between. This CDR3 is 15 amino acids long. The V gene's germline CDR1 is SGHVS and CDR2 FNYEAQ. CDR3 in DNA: TGTGCCAGCAGCTACACAGGGCTCGGGACAGATACGCAGTATTTT. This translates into CASSYTGLGTDTQYF.

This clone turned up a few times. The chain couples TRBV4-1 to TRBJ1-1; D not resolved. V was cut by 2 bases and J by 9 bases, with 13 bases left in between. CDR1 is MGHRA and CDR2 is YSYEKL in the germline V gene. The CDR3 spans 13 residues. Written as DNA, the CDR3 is TGCGCCAGCAGCCAAATCCGGGAAGCAAAAGCTTTCTTT. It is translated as CASSQIREAKAFF.

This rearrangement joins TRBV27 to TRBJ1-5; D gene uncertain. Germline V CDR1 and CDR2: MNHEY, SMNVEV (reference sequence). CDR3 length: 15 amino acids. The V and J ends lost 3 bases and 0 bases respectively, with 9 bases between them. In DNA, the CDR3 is TGTGCCAGCAGTTTGTACAGACATAGCAATCAGCCCCAGCATTTT. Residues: CASSLYRHSNQPQHF.

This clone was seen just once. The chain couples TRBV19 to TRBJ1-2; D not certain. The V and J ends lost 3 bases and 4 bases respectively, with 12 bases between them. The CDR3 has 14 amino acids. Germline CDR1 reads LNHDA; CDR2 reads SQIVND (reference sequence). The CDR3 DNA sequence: TGTGCCAGTAGTATTATTCCAGGTCTCTATGGCTACACCTTC. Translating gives CASSIIPGLYGYTF.

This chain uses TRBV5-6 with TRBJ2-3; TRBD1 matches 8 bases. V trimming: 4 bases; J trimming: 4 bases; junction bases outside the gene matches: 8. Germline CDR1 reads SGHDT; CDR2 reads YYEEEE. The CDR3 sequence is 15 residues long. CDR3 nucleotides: TGTGCCAGCAGCCTACAGGGGGGTTTCCCAGATACGCAGTATTTT. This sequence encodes CASSLQGGFPDTQYF.

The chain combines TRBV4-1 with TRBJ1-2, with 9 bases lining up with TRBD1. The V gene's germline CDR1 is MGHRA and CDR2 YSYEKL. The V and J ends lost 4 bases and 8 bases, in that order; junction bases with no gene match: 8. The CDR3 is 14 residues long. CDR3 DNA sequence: TGCGCCAGCAGCCTATCGGGACAGGGAGACGGCTACACCTTC. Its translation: CASSLSGQGDGYTF.